This entry concerns a single T cell receptor (beta chain). The antigen is undetermined. These data originate in a study of shared clonotypes between healthy human individuals. Across the study: Plates per donor: three CD4 naive, three CD4 memory, two CD8 naive, one CD8 memory.

Everyone who donated was a Caucasian adult who lived in Nashville, Tennessee. V was clipped by 0 bases and J by 2 bases, with 10 bases between them. Per the germline V gene, CDR1 is SGHRS and CDR2 is YFSETQ. This CDR3 is 15 amino acids long. Notes on the study in general: Memory subsets generally showed smaller estimated richness than naive subsets did.

The assay was carried out at the deep level. The protocol was immunoSEQ multiplex PCR, while the TCRdb copy is restricted to in-frame clones and leaves out a portion. The sample has a few million clones, approximately 95% seen once; the top ten hold roughly 0.13%. V usage is TRBV5-1 and J usage is TRBJ2-3; D possibly corresponds to TRBD2 (5 bases). The clonotype was recovered from a man aged 18 to 35 in good health. Sequencing used naive CD4+ T cells sorted from blood. Subset defined: CD45RA+ positively selected. The CDR3 here is CASSLGAGNTDTQYF. The CDR3 DNA is TGCGCCAGCAGCTTGGGGGCCGGGAACACAGATACGCAGTATTTT.